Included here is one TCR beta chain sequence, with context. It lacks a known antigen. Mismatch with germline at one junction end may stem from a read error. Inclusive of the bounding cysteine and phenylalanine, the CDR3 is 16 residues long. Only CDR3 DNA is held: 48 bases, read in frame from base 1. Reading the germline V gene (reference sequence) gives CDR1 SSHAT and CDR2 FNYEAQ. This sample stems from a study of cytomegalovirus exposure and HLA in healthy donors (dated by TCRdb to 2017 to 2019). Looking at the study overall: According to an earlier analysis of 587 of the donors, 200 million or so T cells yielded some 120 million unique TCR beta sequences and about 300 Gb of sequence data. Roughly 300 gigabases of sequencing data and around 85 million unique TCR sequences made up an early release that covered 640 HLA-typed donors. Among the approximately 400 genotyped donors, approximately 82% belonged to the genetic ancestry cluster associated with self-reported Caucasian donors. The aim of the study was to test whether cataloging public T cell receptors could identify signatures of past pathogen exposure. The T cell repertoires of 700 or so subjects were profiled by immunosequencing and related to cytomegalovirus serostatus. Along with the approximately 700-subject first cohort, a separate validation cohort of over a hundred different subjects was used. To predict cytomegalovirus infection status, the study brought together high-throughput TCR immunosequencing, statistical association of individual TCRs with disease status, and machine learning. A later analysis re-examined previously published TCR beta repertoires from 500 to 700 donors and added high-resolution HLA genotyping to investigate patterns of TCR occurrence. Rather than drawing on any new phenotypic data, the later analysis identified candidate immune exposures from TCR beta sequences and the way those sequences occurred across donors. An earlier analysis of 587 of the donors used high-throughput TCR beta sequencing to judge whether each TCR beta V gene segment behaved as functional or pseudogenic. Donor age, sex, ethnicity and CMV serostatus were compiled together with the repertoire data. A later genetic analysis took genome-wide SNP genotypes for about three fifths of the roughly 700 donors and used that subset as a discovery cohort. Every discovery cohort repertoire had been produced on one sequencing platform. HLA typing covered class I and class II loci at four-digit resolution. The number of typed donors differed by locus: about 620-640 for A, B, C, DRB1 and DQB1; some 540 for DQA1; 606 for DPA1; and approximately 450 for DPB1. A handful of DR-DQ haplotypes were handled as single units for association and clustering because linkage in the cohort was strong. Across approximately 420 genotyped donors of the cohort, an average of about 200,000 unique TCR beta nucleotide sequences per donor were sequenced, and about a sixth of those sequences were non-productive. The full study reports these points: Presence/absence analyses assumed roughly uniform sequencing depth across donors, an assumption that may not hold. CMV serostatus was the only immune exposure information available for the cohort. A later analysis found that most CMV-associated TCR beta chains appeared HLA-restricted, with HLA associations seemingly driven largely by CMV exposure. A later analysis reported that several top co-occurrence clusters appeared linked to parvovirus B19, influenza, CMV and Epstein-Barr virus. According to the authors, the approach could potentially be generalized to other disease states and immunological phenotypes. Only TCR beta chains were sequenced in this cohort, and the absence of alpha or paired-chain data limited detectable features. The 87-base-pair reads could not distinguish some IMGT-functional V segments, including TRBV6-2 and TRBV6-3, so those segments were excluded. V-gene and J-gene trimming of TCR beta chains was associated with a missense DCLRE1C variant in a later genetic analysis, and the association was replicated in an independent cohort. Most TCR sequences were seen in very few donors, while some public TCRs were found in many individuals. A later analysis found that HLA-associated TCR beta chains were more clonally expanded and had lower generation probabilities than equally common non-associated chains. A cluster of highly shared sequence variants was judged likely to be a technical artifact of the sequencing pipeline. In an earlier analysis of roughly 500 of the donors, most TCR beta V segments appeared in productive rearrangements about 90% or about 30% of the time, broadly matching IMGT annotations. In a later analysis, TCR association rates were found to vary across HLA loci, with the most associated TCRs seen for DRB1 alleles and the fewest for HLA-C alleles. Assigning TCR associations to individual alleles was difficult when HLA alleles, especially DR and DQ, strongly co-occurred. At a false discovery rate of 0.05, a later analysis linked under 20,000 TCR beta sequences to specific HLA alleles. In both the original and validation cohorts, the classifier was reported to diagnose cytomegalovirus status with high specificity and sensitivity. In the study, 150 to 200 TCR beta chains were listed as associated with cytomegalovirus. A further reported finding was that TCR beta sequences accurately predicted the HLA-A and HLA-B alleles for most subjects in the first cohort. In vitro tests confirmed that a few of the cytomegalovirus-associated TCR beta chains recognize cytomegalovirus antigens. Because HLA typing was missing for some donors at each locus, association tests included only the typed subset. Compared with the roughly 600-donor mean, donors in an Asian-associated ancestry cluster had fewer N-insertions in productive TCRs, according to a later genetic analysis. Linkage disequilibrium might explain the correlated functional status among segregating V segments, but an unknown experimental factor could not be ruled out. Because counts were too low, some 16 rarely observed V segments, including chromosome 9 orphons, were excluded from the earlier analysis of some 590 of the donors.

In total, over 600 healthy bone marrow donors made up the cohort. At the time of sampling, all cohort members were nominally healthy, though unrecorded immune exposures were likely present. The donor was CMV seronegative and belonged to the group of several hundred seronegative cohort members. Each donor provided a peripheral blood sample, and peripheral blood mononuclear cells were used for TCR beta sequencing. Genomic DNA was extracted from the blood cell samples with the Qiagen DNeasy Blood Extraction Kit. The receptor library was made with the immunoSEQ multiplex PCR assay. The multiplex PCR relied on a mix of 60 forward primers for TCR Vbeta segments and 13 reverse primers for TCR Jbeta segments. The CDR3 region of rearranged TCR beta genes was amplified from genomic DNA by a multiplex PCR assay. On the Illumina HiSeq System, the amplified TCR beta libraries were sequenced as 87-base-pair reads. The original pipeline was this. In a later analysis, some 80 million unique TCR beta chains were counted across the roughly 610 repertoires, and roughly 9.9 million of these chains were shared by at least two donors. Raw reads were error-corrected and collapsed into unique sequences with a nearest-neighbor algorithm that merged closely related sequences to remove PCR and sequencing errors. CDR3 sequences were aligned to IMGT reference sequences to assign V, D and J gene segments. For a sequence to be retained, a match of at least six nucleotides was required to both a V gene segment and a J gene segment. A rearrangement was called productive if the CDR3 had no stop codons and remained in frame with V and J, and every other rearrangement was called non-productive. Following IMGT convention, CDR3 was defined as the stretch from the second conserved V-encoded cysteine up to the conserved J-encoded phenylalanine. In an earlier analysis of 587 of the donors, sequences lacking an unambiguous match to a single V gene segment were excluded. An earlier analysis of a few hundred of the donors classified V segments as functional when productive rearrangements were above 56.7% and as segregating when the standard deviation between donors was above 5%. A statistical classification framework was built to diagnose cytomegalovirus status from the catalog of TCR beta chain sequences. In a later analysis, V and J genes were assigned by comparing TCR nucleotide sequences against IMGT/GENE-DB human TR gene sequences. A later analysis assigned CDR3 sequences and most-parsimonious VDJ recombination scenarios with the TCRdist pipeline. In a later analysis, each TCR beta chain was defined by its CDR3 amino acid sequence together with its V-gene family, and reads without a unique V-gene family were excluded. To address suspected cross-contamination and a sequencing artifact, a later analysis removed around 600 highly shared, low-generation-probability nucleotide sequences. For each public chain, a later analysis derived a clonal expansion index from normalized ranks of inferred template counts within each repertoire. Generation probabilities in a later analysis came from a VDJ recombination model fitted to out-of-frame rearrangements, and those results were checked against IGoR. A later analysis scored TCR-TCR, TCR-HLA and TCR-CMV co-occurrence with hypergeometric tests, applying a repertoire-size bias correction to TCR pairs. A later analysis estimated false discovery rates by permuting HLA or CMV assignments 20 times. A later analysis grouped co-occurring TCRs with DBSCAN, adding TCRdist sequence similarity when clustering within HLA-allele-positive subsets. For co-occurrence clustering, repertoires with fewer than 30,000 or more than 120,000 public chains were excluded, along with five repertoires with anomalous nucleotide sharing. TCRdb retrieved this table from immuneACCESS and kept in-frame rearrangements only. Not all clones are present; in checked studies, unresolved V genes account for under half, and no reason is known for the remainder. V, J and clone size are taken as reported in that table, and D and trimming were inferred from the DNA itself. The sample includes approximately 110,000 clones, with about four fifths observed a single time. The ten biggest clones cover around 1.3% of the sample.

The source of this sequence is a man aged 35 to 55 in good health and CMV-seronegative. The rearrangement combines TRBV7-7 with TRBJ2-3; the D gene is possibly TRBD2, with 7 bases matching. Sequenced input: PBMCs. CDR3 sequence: CASSPGGTGRTDTQYF. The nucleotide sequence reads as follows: TGTGCTAGCAGCCCGGGGGGAACAGGGCGGACAGATACGCAGTATTTT.